The present TCR beta chain was sequenced within a study of tumor-infiltrating lymphocytes in primary liver carcinoma. Study-wide background: Both sexes were represented among patients, who were 30 to 69 years old.

Taking about 19-32 mg of unsorted bulk tissue, the authors co-extracted RNA and DNA. The study sampled five separate regions from each tumor. The template, roughly 510 ng total RNA, yielded TCR beta cDNA made with a constant-region primer. TCR beta libraries came from three nested multiplex PCR rounds using slightly modified ARM-PCR. Researchers ran the first two PCR rounds for roughly 11 cycles each with TRBV1-TRBV30 forward primers and a C-beta reverse primer. TCRdb itself ran the multiplex PCR reads through MiXCR, one entry per CDR3 protein. Among about 74,000 distinct CDR3 sequences listed, more than 60% were seen once. The CDR3 consists of 14 residues. A remark on this clonotype: What it recognizes is unknown. Lacking the conserved final phenylalanine or tryptophan, this CDR3 likely reflects a read error.

Whole-study results and caveats: Tumor-adjacent and tumor-blood pairs overlapped less than tumor region pairs did. Appearing in all five tumor regions was true of only about 7-25% of top clones.

The clonotype comes from a man aged 35-49 years with primary liver carcinoma and hepatitis B virus infection. What was sequenced was liver tumor tissue from sampling region 4. Indicated subset: tumor region T4, right-lateral pole. The chain has TRBV12-3 or TRBV12-4 and TRBJ1-5; weak D call: TRBD1 (5 bases). CDR3 DNA sequence: TGTGCCAGCAGTTCGGGCAGGGAAAATCGGCCCCAGCATCTT. Translating it yields CASSSGRENRPQHL.